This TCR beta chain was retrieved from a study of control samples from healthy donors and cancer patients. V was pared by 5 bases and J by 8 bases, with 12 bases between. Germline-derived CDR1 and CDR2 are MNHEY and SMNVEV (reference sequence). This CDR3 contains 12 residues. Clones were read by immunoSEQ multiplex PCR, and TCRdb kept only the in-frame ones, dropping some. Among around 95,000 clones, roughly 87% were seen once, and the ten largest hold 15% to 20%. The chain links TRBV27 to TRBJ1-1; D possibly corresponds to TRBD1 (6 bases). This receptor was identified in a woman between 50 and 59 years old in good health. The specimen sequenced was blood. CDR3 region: CASSPRGLEAFF. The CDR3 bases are TGTGCCAGCAGTCCCCGGGGGCTAGAAGCTTTCTTT.